This is a list of T cell receptor beta chains from one sample in a study of blood T cells in healthy people across ages. TCRdb re-analysed the 5' RACE reads in MiXCR, keeping a single row per CDR3 protein. The profile covers about 670,000 distinct CDR3 sequences, with 40% to 65% appearing a single time and roughly 14% taken by the ten largest. Sequencing was carried out using blood. The receptors derive from a woman aged 80 or older in good health. The CDR3 runs from the conserved cysteine through the conserved F or W. The D gene is left open where the match is weak. Clone size is shown for a subset of rows, as once, few, many or a class of expanded clone.

TRBV2	-	TRBJ2-7	-	CASSELARCEQYF	TGTGCCAGCAGTGAATTGGCGAGATGCGAGCAGTACTTC
TRBV29-1	TRBD1	TRBJ2-3	-	CSVKHVRTGSSTDTQYF	TGCAGCGTCAAACACGTACGGACAGGGTCAAGCACAGATACGCAGTATTTT
TRBV20-1	-	TRBJ2-3	many	CSPASGVTDTQYF	TGCAGTCCGGCTTCGGGGGTCACAGATACGCAGTATTTT
TRBV2	-	TRBJ2-2	-	CASSVARDTGELFF	TGTGCCAGCAGTGTAGCGCGGGACACCGGGGAGCTGTTTTTT
TRBV6-2/TRBV6-3	TRBD2	TRBJ2-1	few	CASSRLAAAGRFF	TGTGCCAGCAGTCGACTAGCGGCAGCGGGACGGTTCTTC
TRBV9	-	TRBJ2-3	once	CASSVEWGSTDTQYF	TGTGCCAGCAGCGTAGAGTGGGGGAGCACAGATACGCAGTATTTT
TRBV5-1	-	TRBJ2-1	-	CASSLEAGFGNEQFF	TGCGCCAGCAGCTTGGAGGCAGGGTTCGGCAATGAGCAGTTCTTC
TRBV20-1	-	TRBJ2-5	-	CSARATFWAAETQYF	TGCAGTGCTAGAGCCACCTTTTGGGCCGCGGAGACCCAGTACTTC
TRBV29-1	-	TRBJ2-5	-	CSVVGRNEQYF	TGCAGCGTTGTGGGCCGTAATGAGCAGTACTTC
TRBV4-1	-	TRBJ2-1	-	CASSQVRHNEQFF	TGCGCCAGCAGCCAAGTCCGCCACAATGAGCAGTTCTTC
TRBV2	TRBD2	TRBJ2-5	-	CASSEGGSYNEQYF	TGTGCCAGCAGTGAGGGGGGGTCGTACAATGAGCAGTACTTC
TRBV18	TRBD2	TRBJ2-1	many	CASSPSGAGGPNEQFF	TGTGCCAGCTCCCCGAGTGGAGCGGGAGGGCCTAATGAGCAGTTCTTC
TRBV29-1	-	TRBJ2-2	-	CSVLPDRNTGELFF	TGCAGCGTTTTACCGGACAGGAACACCGGGGAGCTGTTTTTT
TRBV10-3	-	TRBJ1-1	-	CAISWIEQGNTEAFF	TGTGCCATCAGTTGGATCGAACAGGGAAACACTGAAGCTTTCTTT
TRBV5-1	-	TRBJ2-1	once	CASSFQGDEQFF	TGCGCCAGCAGCTTCCAGGGCGATGAGCAGTTCTTC
TRBV20-1	-	TRBJ2-5	-	CSARDLGIGETQYF	TGCAGTGCTAGAGATCTGGGTATAGGAGAGACCCAGTACTTC
TRBV20-1	-	TRBJ2-3	many	CSANDGGAGDTQYF	TGCAGTGCTAATGATGGGGGGGCTGGTGATACGCAGTATTTT
TRBV12-3/TRBV12-4	TRBD1	TRBJ1-2	-	CASSSGQERDGYTF	TGTGCCAGCAGTTCTGGACAGGAACGTGATGGCTACACCTTC
TRBV10-3	TRBD2	TRBJ2-3	-	CAISTGTRPMADTQYF	TGTGCCATCAGTACCGGGACTAGACCCATGGCAGATACGCAGTATTTT
TRBV4-1	TRBD2	TRBJ2-1	-	CASSQDRGGRASYNEQFF	TGCGCCAGCAGCCAAGATCGGGGTGGGAGGGCCTCCTACAATGAGCAGTTCTTC
TRBV12-3/TRBV12-4	-	TRBJ2-6	-	CASSYWGGANVLTF	TGTGCCAGCAGCTACTGGGGGGGGGCCAACGTCCTGACTTTC
TRBV7-9	-	TRBJ2-3	many	CASSPTETRGASTQYF	TGTGCCAGCAGCCCAACCGAAACACGGGGTGCGAGTACGCAGTATTTT
TRBV10-3	TRBD1	TRBJ1-2	few	CAISPRDRDYGYTF	TGTGCCATCAGCCCCAGGGACAGAGACTATGGCTACACCTTC
TRBV21-1	-	TRBJ2-3	many	CASSDRTIGCLTDTQYF	TGTGCCAGCAGCGACAGGACAATAGGTTGTCTGACAGATACGCAGTATTTT
TRBV12-3/TRBV12-4	TRBD1	TRBJ2-3	-	CASSFGPGQGADVQYF	TGTGCCAGCAGTTTCGGGCCGGGACAGGGGGCAGATGTGCAGTATTTT
TRBV12-3/TRBV12-4	-	TRBJ1-5	-	CASSHNRAGQPQHF	TGTGCCAGCAGCCACAACAGGGCAGGTCAGCCCCAGCATTTT
TRBV3-1	-	TRBJ2-3	-	CASSLWADTRYF	TGTGCCAGTTCTTTGTGGGCAGATACGCGGTATTTT
TRBV2	-	TRBJ1-6	-	CASREDSDNSPLHF	TGTGCCAGCAGGGAGGACAGCGATAATTCACCCCTCCACTTT
TRBV4-2	-	TRBJ2-7	many	CASSQDGDAVYEQYF	TGTGCCAGCAGCCAAGATGGTGATGCAGTTTACGAGCAGTACTTC
TRBV18	-	TRBJ2-1	many	CASSPPPGRYNEQFF	TGTGCCAGCTCCCCACCGCCGGGCAGGTACAATGAGCAGTTCTTC
TRBV2	-	TRBJ2-7	-	CASSDTAYEQYF	TGTGCCAGCAGTGATACCGCCTACGAGCAGTACTTC
TRBV29-1	-	TRBJ1-2	-	CSVEGVQGWGYTF	TGCAGCGTTGAAGGGGTACAGGGATGGGGCTACACCTTC
TRBV9	TRBD2	TRBJ2-1	-	CASSALVSGGIMGEQFF	TGTGCCAGCAGCGCCCTAGTCAGCGGGGGGATAATGGGTGAGCAGTTCTTC